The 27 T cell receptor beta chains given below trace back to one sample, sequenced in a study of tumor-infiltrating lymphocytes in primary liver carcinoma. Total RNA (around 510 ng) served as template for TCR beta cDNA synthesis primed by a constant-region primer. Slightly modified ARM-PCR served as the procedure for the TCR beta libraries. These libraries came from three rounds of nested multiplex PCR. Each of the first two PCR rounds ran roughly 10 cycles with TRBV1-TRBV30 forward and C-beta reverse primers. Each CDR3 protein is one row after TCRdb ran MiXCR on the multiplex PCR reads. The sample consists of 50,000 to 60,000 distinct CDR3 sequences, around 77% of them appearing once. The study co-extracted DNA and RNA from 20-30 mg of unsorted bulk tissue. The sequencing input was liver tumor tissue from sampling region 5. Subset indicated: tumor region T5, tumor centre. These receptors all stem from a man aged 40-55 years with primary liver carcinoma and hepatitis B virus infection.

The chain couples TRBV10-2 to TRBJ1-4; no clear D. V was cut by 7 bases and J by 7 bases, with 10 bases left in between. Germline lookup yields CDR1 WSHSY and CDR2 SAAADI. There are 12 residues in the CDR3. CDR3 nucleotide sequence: TGCGCCAGCATGAGGGCGGGTGAAAAACTGTTTTTT. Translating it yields CASMRAGEKLFF.

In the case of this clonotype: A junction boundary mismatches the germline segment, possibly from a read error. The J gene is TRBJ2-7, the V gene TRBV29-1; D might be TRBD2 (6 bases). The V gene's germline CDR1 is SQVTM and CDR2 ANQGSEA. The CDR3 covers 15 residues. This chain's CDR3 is CGVEDTGGSSYEQYF. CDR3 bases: TGCGGCGTTGAAGATACAGGAGGGAGCTCCTATGAGCAGTACTTC.

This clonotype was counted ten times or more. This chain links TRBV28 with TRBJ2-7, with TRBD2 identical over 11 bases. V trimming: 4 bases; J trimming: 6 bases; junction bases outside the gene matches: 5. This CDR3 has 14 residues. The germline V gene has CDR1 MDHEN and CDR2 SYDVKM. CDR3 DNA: TGTGCCAGCAGTTCCCGACTAGCGGGAAGCGAGCAGTACTTC. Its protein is CASSSRLAGSEQYF.

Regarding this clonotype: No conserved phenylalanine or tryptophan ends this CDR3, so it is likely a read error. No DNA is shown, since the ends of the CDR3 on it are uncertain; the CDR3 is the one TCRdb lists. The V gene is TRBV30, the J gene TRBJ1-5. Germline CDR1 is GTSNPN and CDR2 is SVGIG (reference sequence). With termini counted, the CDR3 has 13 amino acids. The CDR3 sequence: CAWSVKGNQPEHL.

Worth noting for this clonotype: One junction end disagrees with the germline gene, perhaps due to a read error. The CDR3 protein is CASSQPESHYF. The CDR3 DNA is TGTGCCAGCAGTCAACCCGAGTCCCATTACTTC. The gene calls are TRBV6-2 or TRBV6-3 and TRBJ2-5; no clear D gene. The length of the CDR3 is 11 residues. Germline assignment: CDR1 MNHEY and CDR2 SVGEGT.

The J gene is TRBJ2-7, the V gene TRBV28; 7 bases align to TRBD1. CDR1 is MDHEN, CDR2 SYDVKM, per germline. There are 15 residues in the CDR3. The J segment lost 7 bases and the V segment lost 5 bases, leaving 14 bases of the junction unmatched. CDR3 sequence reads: CASSITGQWINEQYF. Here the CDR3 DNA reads TGTGCCAGCAGTATCACGGGACAGTGGATTAATGAGCAGTACTTC.

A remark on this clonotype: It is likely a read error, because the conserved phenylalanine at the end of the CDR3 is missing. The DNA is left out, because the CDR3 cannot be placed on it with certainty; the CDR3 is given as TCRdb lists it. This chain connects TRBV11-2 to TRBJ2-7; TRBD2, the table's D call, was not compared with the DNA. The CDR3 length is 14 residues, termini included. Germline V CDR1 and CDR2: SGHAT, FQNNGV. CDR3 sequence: CASSLDARDYERYL.

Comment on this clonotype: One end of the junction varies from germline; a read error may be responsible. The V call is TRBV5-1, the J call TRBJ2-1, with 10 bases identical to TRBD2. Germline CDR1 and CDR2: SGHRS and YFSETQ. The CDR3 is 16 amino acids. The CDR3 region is CASSLILAGGCNEQFF. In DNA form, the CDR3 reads TGCGCTAGCAGCTTGATTTTAGCGGGAGGCTGCAATGAGCAGTTCTTC.

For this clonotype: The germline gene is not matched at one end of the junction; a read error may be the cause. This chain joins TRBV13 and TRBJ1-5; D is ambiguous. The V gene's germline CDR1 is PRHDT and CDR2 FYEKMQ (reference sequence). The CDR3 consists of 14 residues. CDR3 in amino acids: CASGLGGSNQTQHF. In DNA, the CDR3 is TGTGCCAGTGGCTTAGGCGGTAGCAATCAGACCCAGCATTTT.

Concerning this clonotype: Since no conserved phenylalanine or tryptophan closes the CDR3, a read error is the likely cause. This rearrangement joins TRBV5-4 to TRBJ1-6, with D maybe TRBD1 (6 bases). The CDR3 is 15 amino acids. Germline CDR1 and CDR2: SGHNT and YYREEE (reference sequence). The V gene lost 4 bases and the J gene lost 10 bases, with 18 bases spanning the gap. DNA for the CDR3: TGTGCCAGCAGCACAGGGCAGGTACTAGGATCACCCCTCCACTAT. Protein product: CASSTGQVLGSPLHY.

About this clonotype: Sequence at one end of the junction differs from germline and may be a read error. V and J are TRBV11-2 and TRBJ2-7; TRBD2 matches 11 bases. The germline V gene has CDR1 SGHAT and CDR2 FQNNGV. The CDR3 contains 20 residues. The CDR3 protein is CASSLREGRTSGLSSCEQYF. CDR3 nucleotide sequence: TGTGCCAGCAGTTTGAGGGAGGGGAGGACTAGCGGGCTCAGCTCCTGCGAGCAGTATTTC.

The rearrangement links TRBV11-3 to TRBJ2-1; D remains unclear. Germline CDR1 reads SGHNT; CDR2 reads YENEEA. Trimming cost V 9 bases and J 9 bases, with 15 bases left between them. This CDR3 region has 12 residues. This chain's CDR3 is CARILNAIEQFF. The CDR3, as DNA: TGTGCCAGAATCTTAAATGCCATTGAGCAGTTCTTC.

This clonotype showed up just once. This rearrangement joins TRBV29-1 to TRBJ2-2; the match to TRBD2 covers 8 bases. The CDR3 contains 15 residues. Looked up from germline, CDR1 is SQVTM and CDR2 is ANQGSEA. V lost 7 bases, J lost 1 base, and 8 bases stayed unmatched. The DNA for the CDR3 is TGCAGCGCTGGGACTAGTGCGGAGAACACCGGGGAGCTGTTTTTT. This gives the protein CSAGTSAENTGELFF.

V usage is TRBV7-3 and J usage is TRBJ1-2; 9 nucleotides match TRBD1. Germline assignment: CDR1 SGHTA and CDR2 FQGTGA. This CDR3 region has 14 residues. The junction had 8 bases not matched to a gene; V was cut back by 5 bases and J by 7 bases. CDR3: CASSPRDREAGYTF. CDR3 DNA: TGTGCCAGCAGCCCCCGGGACAGGGAGGCTGGCTACACCTTC. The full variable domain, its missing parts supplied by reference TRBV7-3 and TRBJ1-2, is GAGVSQTPSNKVTEKGKYVELRCDPISGHTALYWYRQSLGQGPEFLIYFQGTGAADDSGLPNDRFFAVRPEGSVSTLKIQRTERGDSAVYLCASSPRDREAGYTFGSGTRLTVV.

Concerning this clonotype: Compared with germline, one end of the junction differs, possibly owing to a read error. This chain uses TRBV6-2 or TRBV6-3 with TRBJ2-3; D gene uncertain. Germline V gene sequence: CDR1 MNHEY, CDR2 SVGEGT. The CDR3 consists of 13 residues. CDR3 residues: CASSYSGTDMQYF. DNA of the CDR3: TGTGCCAGTAGTTACTCCGGAACAGATATGCAGTATTTT.

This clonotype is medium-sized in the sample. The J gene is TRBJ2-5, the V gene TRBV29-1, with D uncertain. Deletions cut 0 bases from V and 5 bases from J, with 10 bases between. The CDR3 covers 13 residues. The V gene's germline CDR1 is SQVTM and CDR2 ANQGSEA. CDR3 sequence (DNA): TGCAGCGTTGAAGATCCTGTTCGGGAGACCCAGTACTTC. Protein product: CSVEDPVRETQYF.

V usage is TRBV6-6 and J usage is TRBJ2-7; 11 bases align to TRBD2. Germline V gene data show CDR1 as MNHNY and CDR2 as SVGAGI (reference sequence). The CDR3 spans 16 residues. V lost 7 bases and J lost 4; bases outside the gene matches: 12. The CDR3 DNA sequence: TGTGCCAGCACCACACTCTTAGCGGGAGGGAGATACGAGCAGTACTTC. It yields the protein CASTTLLAGGRYEQYF.

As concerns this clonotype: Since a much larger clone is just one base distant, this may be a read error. The CDR3 DNA follows: TGTGTCAGTAGTCCCCAGGGGGGGCTGTCCACCGGGGAGCTGTTTTTT. Protein: CVSSPQGGLSTGELFF. The V gene is TRBV19, the J gene TRBJ2-2, with D perhaps given as TRBD1 or TRBD2 (7 bases each). The CDR3 contains 16 residues. The germline V gene has CDR1 LNHDA and CDR2 SQIVND (reference sequence).

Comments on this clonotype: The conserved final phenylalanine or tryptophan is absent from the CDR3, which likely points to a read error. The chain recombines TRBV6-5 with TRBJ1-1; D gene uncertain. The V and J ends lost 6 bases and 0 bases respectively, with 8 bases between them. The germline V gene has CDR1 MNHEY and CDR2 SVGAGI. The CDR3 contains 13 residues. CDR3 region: CASSPLVNTEAFS. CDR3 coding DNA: TGTGCCAGCAGCCCCTTGGTGAACACTGAAGCTTTCTCT.

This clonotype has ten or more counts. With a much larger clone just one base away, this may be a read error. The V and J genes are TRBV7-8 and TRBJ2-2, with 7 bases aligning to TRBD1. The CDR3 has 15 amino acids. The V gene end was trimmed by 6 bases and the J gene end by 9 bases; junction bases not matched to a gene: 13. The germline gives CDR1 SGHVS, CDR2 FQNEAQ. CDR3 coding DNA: TGTGCCAGCAGAACAGGGGAATCCCCCTCCTGGGAGCTGTTTTTT. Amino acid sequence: CASRTGESPSWELFF.

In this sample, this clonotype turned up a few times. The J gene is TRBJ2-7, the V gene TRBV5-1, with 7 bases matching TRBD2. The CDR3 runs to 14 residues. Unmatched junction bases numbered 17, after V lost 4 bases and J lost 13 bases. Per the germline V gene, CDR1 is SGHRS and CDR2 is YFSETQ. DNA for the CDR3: TGCGCCAGCAGCCCAGCGGGACGGTACTACGGGCACTACTTC. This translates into CASSPAGRYYGHYF. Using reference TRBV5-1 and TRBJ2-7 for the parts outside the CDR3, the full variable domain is KAGVTQTPRYLIKTRGQQVTLSCSPISGHRSVSWYQQTPGQGLQFLFEYFSETQRNKGNFPGRFSGRQFSNSRSEMNVSTLELGDSALYLCASSPAGRYYGHYFGPGTRLTVT.

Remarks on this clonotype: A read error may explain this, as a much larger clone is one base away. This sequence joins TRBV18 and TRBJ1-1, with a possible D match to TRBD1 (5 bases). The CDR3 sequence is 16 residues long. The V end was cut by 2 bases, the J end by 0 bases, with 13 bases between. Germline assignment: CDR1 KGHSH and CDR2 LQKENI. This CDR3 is CASSPTRDSMNTEAFF. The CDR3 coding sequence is TGTGCCAGCTCACCAACCCGCGACAGTATGAACACTGAAGCTTTCTTT.

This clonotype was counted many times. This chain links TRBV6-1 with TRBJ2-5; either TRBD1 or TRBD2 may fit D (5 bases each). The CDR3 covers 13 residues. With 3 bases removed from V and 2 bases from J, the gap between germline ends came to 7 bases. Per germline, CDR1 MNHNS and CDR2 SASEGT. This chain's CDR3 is CASSEGEQETQYF. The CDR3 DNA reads TGTGCCAGCAGTGAGGGGGAGCAAGAGACCCAGTACTTC.

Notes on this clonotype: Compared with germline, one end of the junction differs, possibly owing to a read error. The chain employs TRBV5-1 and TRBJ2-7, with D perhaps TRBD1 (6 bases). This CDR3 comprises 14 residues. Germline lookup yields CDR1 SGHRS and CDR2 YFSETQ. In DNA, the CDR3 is TGCGACAGCAGCAGGGGAACATCTAGGGCCGAGCAGTACTTC. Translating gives CDSSRGTSRAEQYF.

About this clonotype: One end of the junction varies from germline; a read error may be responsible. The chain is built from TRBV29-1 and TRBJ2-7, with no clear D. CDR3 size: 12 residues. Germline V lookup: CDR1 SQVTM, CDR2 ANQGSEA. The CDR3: CSVEGSVNEQYF. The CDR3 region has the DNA TGCAGCGTTGAGGGAAGTGTTAACGAGCAATACTTC.

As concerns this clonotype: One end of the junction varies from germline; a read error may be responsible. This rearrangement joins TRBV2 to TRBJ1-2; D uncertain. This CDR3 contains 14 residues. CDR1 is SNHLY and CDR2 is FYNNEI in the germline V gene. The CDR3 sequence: CASRRSERSYGYTF. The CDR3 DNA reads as TGCGCCAGCAGAAGATCCGAGAGAAGCTATGGCTACACCTTC.

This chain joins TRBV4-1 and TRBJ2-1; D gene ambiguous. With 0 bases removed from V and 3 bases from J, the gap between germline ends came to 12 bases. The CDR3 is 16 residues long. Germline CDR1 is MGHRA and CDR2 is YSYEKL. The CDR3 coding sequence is TGCGCCAGCAGCCAAGAAGCAGCGACCGGCTACAATGAGCAGTTCTTC. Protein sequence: CASSQEAATGYNEQFF.